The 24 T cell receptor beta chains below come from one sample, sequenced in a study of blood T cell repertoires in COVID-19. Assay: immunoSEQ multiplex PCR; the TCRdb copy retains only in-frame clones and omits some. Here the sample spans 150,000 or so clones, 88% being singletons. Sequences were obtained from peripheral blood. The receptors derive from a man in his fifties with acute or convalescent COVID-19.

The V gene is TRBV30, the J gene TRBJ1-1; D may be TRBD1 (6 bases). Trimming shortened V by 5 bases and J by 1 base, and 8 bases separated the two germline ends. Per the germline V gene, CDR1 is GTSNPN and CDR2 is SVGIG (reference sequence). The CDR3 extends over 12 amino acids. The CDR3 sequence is CAWGGRNTEAFF. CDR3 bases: TGTGCCTGGGGGGGGCGGAACACTGAAGCTTTCTTT.

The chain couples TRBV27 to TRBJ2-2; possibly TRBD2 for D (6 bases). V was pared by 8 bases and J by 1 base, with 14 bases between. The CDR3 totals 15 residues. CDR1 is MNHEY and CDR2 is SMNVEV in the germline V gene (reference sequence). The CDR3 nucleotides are TGTGCCAGCGGAATCCGGGACTTGAACACCGGGGAGCTGTTTTTT. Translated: CASGIRDLNTGELFF.

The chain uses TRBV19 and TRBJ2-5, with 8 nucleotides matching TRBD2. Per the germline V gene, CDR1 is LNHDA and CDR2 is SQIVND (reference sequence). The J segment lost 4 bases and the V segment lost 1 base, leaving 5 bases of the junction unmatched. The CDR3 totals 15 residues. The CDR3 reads CASSIGAGGVETQYF. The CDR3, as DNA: TGTGCCAGTAGTATAGGGGCGGGAGGAGTAGAGACCCAGTACTTC.

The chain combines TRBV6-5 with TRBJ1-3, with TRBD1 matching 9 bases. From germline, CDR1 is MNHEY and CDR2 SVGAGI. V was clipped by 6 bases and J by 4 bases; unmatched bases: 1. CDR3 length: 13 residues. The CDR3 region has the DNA TGTGCCAGCAGGGGACAGGGCGGAAACACCATATATTTT. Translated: CASRGQGGNTIYF.

Here the CDR3 DNA reads TGTGCCAGCAGTTTTAGAGCTTCGCAGGGGACCTCCTACGAGCAGTACTTC. This gives the protein CASSFRASQGTSYEQYF. V usage is TRBV27 and J usage is TRBJ2-7; D perhaps matches TRBD1 (6 bases). In germline, CDR1 is MNHEY, CDR2 SMNVEV (reference sequence). The CDR3 is made up of 17 amino acids. Deletions cut 3 bases from V and 0 bases from J, with 18 bases between.

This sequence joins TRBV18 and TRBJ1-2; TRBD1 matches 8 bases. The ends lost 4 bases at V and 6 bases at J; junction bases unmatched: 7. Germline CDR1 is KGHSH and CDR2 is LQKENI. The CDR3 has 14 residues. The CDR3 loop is CASSLTGEVDGYTF. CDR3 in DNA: TGTGCCAGCTCACTGACAGGGGAGGTTGATGGCTACACCTTC.

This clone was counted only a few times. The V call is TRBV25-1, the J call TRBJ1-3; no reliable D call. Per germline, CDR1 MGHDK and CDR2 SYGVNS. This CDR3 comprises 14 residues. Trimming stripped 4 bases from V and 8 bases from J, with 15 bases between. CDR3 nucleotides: TGTGCCAGCAGTGCCCCCTACGGTACGGACACCATATATTTT. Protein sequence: CASSAPYGTDTIYF.

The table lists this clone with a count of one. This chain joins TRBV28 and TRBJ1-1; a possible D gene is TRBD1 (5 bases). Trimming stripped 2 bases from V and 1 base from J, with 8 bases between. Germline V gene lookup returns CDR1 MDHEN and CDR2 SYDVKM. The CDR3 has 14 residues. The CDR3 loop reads CASSLQGTNTEAFF. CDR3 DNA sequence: TGTGCCAGCAGTTTACAGGGAACGAACACTGAAGCTTTCTTT.

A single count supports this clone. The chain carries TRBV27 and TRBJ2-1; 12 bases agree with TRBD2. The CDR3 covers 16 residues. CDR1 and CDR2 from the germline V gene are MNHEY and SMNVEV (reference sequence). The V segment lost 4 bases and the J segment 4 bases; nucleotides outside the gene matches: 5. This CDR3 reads CASSSRTSGTYNEQFF. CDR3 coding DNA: TGTGCCAGCAGTTCTCGGACTAGCGGGACGTACAATGAGCAGTTCTTC.

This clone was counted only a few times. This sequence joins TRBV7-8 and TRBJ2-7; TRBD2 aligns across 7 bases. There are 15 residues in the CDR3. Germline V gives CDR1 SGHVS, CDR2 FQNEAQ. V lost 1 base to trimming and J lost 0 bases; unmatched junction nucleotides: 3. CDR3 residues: CASSLVGLGSYEQYF. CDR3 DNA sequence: TGTGCCAGCAGCTTAGTTGGACTAGGCTCCTACGAGCAGTACTTC.

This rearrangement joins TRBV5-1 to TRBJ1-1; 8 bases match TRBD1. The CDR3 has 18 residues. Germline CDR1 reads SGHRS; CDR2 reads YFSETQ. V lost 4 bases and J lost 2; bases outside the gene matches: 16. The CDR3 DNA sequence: TGCGCCAGCAGCCCCCAACCGGGACAGGATTTTCTAAACACTGAAGCTTTCTTT. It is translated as CASSPQPGQDFLNTEAFF.

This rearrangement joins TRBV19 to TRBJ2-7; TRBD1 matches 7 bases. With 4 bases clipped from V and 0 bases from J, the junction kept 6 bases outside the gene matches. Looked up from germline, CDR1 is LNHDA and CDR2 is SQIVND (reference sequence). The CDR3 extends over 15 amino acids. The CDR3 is CASSTTQGNSYEQYF. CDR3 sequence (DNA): TGTGCCAGTAGTACAACACAGGGGAACTCCTACGAGCAGTACTTC.

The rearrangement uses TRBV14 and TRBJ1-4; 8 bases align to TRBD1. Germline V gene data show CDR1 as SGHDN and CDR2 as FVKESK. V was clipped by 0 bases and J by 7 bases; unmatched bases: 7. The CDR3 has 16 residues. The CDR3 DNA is TGTGCCAGCAGCCAAGACCGGACAGGGTGGAGTGAAAAACTGTTTTTT. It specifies CASSQDRTGWSEKLFF.

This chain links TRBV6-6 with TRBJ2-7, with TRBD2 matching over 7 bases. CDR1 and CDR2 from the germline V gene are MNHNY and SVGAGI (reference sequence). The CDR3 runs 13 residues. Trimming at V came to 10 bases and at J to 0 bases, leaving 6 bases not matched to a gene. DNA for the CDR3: TGTGCCACCGAGGGAGGGAACTCCTACGAGCAGTACTTC. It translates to CATEGGNSYEQYF.

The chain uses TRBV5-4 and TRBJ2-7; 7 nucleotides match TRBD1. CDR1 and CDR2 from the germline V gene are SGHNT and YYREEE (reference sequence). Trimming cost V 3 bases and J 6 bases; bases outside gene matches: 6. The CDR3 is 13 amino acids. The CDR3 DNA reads TGTGCCAGCAGCTCCTACAGGGGTCTCGAGCAGTACTTC. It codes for CASSSYRGLEQYF.

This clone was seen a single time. CDR3 in DNA: TGTGCCAGTAGTAGTAGCGGGAACACTGAAGCTTTCTTT. Its protein is CASSSSGNTEAFF. The genes are TRBV19 and TRBJ1-1; D uncertain. Per the germline V gene, CDR1 is LNHDA and CDR2 is SQIVND (reference sequence). The V end was cut by 4 bases, the J end by 1 base, with 7 bases between. CDR3 length equals 13 residues.

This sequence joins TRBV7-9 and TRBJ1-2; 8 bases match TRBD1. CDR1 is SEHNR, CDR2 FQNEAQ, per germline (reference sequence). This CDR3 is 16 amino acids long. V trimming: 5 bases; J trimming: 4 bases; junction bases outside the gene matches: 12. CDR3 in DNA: TGTGCCAGCAGCCTAATCCGGGACAGGAGAATCTATGGCTACACCTTC. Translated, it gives CASSLIRDRRIYGYTF.

CDR3 region: CATSDLGSGGFWEQFF. The DNA for the CDR3 is TGTGCCACCAGTGATTTAGGTTCAGGTGGGTTCTGGGAGCAGTTCTTC. The chain uses TRBV24-1 and TRBJ2-1; no reliable D call. Trimming shortened V by 1 base and J by 10 bases, and 19 bases separated the two germline ends. The germline gives CDR1 KGHDR, CDR2 SFDVKD. This CDR3 is 16 amino acids long.

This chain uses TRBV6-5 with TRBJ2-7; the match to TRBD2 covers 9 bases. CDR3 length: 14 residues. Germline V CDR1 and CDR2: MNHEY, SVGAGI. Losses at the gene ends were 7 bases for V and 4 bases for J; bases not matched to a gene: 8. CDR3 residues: CASTGLAGIYEQYF. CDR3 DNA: TGTGCCAGCACGGGCCTAGCGGGGATATACGAGCAGTACTTC.

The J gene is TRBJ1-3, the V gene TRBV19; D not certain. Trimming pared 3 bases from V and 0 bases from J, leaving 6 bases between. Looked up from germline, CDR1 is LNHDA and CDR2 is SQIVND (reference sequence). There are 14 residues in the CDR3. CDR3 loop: CASSMWSSGNTIYF. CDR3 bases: TGTGCCAGTAGTATGTGGAGCTCTGGAAACACCATATATTTT.

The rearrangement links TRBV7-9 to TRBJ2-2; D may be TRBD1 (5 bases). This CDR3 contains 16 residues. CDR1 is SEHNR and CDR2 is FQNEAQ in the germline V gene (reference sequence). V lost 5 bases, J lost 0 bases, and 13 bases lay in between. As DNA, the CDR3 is TGTGCCAGCAGCCCCGGACAATGGTCGAACACCGGGGAGCTGTTTTTT. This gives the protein CASSPGQWSNTGELFF. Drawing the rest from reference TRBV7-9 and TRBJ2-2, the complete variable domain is DTGVSQNPRHKITKRGQNVTFRCDPISEHNRLYWYRQTLGQGPEFLTYFQNEAQLEKSRLLSDRFSAERPKGSFSTLEIQRTEQGDSAMYLCASSPGQWSNTGELFFGEGSRLTVL.

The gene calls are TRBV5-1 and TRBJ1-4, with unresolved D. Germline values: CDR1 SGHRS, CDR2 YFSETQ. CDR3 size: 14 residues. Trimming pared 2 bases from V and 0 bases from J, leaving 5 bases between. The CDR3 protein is CASSLLATNEKLFF. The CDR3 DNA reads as TGCGCCAGCAGCTTACTTGCAACTAATGAAAAACTGTTTTTT. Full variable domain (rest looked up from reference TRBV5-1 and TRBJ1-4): KAGVTQTPRYLIKTRGQQVTLSCSPISGHRSVSWYQQTPGQGLQFLFEYFSETQRNKGNFPGRFSGRQFSNSRSEMNVSTLELGDSALYLCASSLLATNEKLFFGSGTQLSVL.

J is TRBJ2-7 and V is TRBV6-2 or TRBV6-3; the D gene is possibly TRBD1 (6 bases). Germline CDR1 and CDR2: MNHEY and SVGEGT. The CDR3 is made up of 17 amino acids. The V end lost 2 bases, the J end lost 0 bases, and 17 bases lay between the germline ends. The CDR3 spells CASSYDSGRGRSYEQYF. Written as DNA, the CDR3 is TGTGCCAGCAGTTACGATTCGGGCAGGGGACGCTCCTACGAGCAGTACTTC.

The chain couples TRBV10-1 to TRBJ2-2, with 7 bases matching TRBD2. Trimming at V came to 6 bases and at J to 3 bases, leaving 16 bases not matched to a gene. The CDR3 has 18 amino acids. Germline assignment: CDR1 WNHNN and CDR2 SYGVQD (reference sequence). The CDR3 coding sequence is TGCGCCAGCAGCCCCCGACCGGGGGGTTCGGGCTACACCGGGGAGCTGTTTTTT. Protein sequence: CASSPRPGGSGYTGELFF.